This T cell receptor beta chain was sequenced in a study of T cell responses to AZD1222 COVID-19 vaccine. Turning to this clone: Its target is unknown.

Generated by immunoSEQ multiplex PCR, the TCRdb table keeps only in-frame clones and is missing some. The table includes 85,000 to 90,000 clones, roughly 87% detected once. General study points: Baseline seropositives among AZD1222 recipients totaled only 5 or 6.

This sample comprised peripheral blood, obtained on day 0 of AZD1222 vaccination. The source is an adult in good health.

The CDR3 sequence: CAWRLHTEAFF. DNA for the CDR3: TGTGCCTGGAGGTTGCACACTGAAGCTTTCTTT. The chain couples TRBV30 to TRBJ1-1, with unresolved D. Germline V lookup: CDR1 GTSNPN, CDR2 SVGIG (reference sequence). The CDR3 runs to 11 residues. Between the trimmed V and J ends, which lost 3 bases and 3 bases, there was a span of 5 bases.